Shown below are 30 T cell receptor beta chains from a single sample sequenced in a study of blood T cell repertoires in COVID-19. The protocol was immunoSEQ multiplex PCR, while the TCRdb copy is restricted to in-frame clones and leaves out a portion. This table holds fewer than 250,000 clones, about four fifths found once. The material sequenced was PBMCs or T cells enriched from blood (not recorded which). The receptors were gathered from a woman aged 45-65 years who had been exposed to COVID-19.

This clone was observed once. V usage is TRBV5-1 and J usage is TRBJ1-6; 7 bases match TRBD1. V trimming: 4 bases; J trimming: 6 bases; junction bases outside the gene matches: 4. Per germline, CDR1 SGHRS and CDR2 YFSETQ. The CDR3 has 14 amino acids. CDR3 DNA sequence: TGCGCCAGCAGCGGGGGGACAGTTAATTCACCCCTCCACTTT. This encodes CASSGGTVNSPLHF.

This chain connects TRBV7-3 to TRBJ2-2; TRBD1 is a possible D gene (5 bases). The CDR3 contains 16 residues. Trimming removed 4 bases at V and 0 bases at J, with 12 bases between. Germline V gene lookup returns CDR1 SGHTA and CDR2 FQGTGA. Here the CDR3 reads CASSSLGPANTGELFF. CDR3 DNA: TGTGCCAGCAGCTCGTTGGGGCCTGCGAACACCGGGGAGCTGTTTTTT.

This rearrangement joins TRBV24-1 to TRBJ2-5; TRBD1 might be the D (6 bases). Deletions cut 0 bases from V and 2 bases from J, with 9 bases between. The CDR3 spans 15 residues. Looked up from germline, CDR1 is KGHDR and CDR2 is SFDVKD. The CDR3 sequence: CATSDLQGHQETQYF. Here the CDR3 DNA reads TGTGCCACCAGTGATTTGCAGGGGCATCAAGAGACCCAGTACTTC.

This chain uses TRBV2 with TRBJ2-7; TRBD2 is a possible D gene (5 bases). Trimming pared 5 bases from V and 6 bases from J, leaving 8 bases between. In germline, CDR1 is SNHLY, CDR2 FYNNEI. This CDR3 region has 11 residues. The CDR3 loop is CASSRDTEQYF. The CDR3 DNA reads as TGTGCCAGCAGTCGGGATACCGAGCAGTACTTC.

V usage is TRBV12-3 or TRBV12-4 and J usage is TRBJ1-5; D unresolved. The length of the CDR3 is 13 residues. Trimming left V 9 bases short and J 8 bases short, with 17 bases between. The CDR3: CASTSDGVEPQHF. CDR3 sequence (DNA): TGTGCCAGTACTTCCGACGGGGTTGAGCCCCAGCATTTT.

The V gene is TRBV6-6, the J gene TRBJ2-5, with D perhaps matching TRBD1 (6 bases). Germline values: CDR1 MNHNY, CDR2 SVGAGI (reference sequence). CDR3 size: 15 residues. Trimming removed 2 bases from V and 4 bases from J, with 14 bases in between. This chain's CDR3 is CASSYQGTRGETQYF. In DNA, the CDR3 is TGTGCCAGCAGTTACCAAGGAACCAGGGGAGAGACCCAGTACTTC.

The V and J genes are TRBV9 and TRBJ1-3; D is ambiguous. CDR1 SGDLS and CDR2 YYNGEE come from the germline V gene. The CDR3 extends over 13 amino acids. Trimming stripped 3 bases from V and 2 bases from J, with 6 bases between. The CDR3 region is CASSANPGNTIYF. As DNA, the CDR3 is TGTGCCAGCAGCGCTAACCCTGGAAACACCATATATTTT. Looking up the rest from reference TRBV9 and TRBJ1-3 gives the full variable domain: DSGVTQTPKHLITATGQRVTLRCSPRSGDLSVYWYQQSLDQGLQFLIQYYNGEERAKGNILERFSAQQFPDLHSELNLSSLELGDSALYFCASSANPGNTIYFGEGSWLTVV.

The J gene is TRBJ1-6, the V gene TRBV4-3; 7 positions agree with TRBD1. Germline CDR1 LGHNA, CDR2 YSLEER. The CDR3 length is 17 residues. V gave up 3 bases and J gave up 9 bases; unmatched junction bases: 14. Here the CDR3 DNA reads TGCGCCAGCAGCCACGACGTCGACAGGGACGGCAGTTCACCCCTCCACTTT. Protein product: CASSHDVDRDGSSPLHF.

The V call is TRBV6-1, the J call TRBJ1-3; no firm D call. This CDR3 has 14 residues. In germline, CDR1 is MNHNS, CDR2 SASEGT. V was trimmed by 2 bases and J by 0 bases, leaving 5 bases between them. The DNA of the CDR3 is TGTGCCAGCAGTGAATACGGCTCTGGAAACACCATATATTTT. This codes for CASSEYGSGNTIYF.

This clone was counted many times. V usage is TRBV2 and J usage is TRBJ1-5, with 10 nucleotides matching TRBD1. Losses at the gene ends were 3 bases for V and 4 bases for J; bases not matched to a gene: 3. The CDR3 spans 15 residues. Germline lookup yields CDR1 SNHLY and CDR2 FYNNEI. CDR3 amino acids: CASSDDRGLNQPQHF. CDR3 sequence (DNA): TGTGCCAGCAGTGATGACAGGGGGCTTAATCAGCCCCAGCATTTT.

The chain joins TRBV14 to TRBJ2-7; maybe TRBD1 (6 bases). Germline CDR1 SGHDN, CDR2 FVKESK. The ends were cut back, 2 bases at V and 6 bases at J, with 11 bases in the middle. The CDR3 consists of 13 residues. For the CDR3, the DNA is TGTGCCAGCAGCCAATTGCAGGGGAGCGAGCAGTACTTC. It codes for CASSQLQGSEQYF.

The CDR3 nucleotides read TGCAGTGCTAGAATGATTGGGGAGGCTTTCTTT. Translated: CSARMIGEAFF. This chain joins TRBV20-1 and TRBJ1-1; D is undetermined. The CDR3 consists of 11 residues. Germline CDR1 DFQATT, CDR2 SNEGSKA (reference sequence). V shed 2 bases and J shed 11 bases, with 12 bases lying between them.

The genes are TRBV5-5 and TRBJ1-5, with a weak D call TRBD1 (6 bases). CDR1 is SGHKS, CDR2 YYEKEE, per germline (reference sequence). The germline V and J ends were trimmed by 4 bases and 0 bases, with 11 bases remaining between them. This CDR3 region has 15 residues. The CDR3 loop is CASSGTGNSNQPQHF. CDR3 nucleotide sequence: TGTGCCAGCAGCGGAACAGGGAATAGCAATCAGCCCCAGCATTTT.

The chain uses TRBV28 and TRBJ1-2; D gene ambiguous. Germline CDR1 is MDHEN and CDR2 is SYDVKM. CDR3 length: 12 residues. Trimming pared 7 bases from V and 4 bases from J, leaving 10 bases between. The chain's CDR3 is CASISNFYGYTF. The DNA for the CDR3 is TGTGCCAGCATATCGAACTTCTATGGCTACACCTTC.

J is TRBJ1-1 and V is TRBV12-3 or TRBV12-4, with D unclear. CDR3 size: 11 residues. V was clipped by 6 bases and J by 7 bases, with 9 bases between them. CDR3 DNA: TGTGCCAGCAGCAACGGCGGTGAAGCTTTCTTT. This sequence encodes CASSNGGEAFF.

As regards this clone: One end of the junction varies from germline; a read error may be responsible. This chain uses TRBV2 with TRBJ2-1; TRBD2 matches 11 bases. Germline CDR1 SNHLY, CDR2 FYNNEI. The length of the CDR3 is 16 residues. For the CDR3, the DNA is TGTGCCAGCAGGGAAGCTCTAGCGGGGGGCCCTAATGAGCAGTTCTTC. Translation gives CASREALAGGPNEQFF.

This chain joins TRBV10-3 and TRBJ1-4; 7 bases are shared with TRBD1. Germline CDR1 and CDR2: ENHRY and SYGVKD. The CDR3 has 13 residues. The J segment lost 5 bases and the V segment lost 6 bases, leaving 3 bases of the junction unmatched. In DNA, the CDR3 is TGTGCCATCAGGGGACAGCAGAATGAAAAACTGTTTTTT. Amino acid sequence: CAIRGQQNEKLFF.

The chain links TRBV5-5 to TRBJ1-5, with 8 bases lining up with TRBD1. The CDR3 is made up of 14 amino acids. CDR1 SGHKS and CDR2 YYEKEE come from the germline V gene (reference sequence). The J segment lost 5 bases and the V segment lost 4 bases, leaving 5 bases of the junction unmatched. The CDR3 sequence is CASSSGQGHQPQHF. DNA of the CDR3: TGTGCCAGCAGCAGTGGACAGGGACATCAGCCCCAGCATTTT.

The chain uses TRBV5-8 and TRBJ1-4; D unresolved. This CDR3 comprises 15 residues. V was pared by 4 bases and J by 4 bases, with 14 bases between. Per the germline V gene, CDR1 is SGHTS and CDR2 is YDEGEE. CDR3 loop: CASSKSGRDNEKLFF. The CDR3 nucleotides read TGTGCCAGCAGCAAAAGTGGACGGGATAATGAAAAACTGTTTTTT.

The chain has TRBV10-1 and TRBJ1-1, with D unresolved. The CDR3 totals 13 residues. V was trimmed by 6 bases and J by 2 bases, leaving 10 bases between them. Per germline, CDR1 WNHNN and CDR2 SYGVQD (reference sequence). As DNA, the CDR3 is TGCGCCAGCAGCGGTCGAACCAACACTGAAGCTTTCTTT. Translating it yields CASSGRTNTEAFF.

This clone came up a few times. The chain recombines TRBV28 with TRBJ1-1; no clear D. Germline V gene lookup returns CDR1 MDHEN and CDR2 SYDVKM. V was clipped by 8 bases and J by 4 bases, with 14 bases between them. The CDR3 has 13 residues. The CDR3 region is CASGSGGITEAFF. DNA for the CDR3: TGTGCCAGCGGATCCGGAGGGATCACTGAAGCTTTCTTT.

The chain joins TRBV28 to TRBJ1-6; 7 bases map to TRBD1. Germline CDR1 reads MDHEN; CDR2 reads SYDVKM. V gave up 6 bases and J gave up 7 bases; unmatched junction bases: 9. This CDR3 spans 15 amino acids. CDR3 nucleotide sequence: TGTGCCAGCAGGGGTGCCGACAGGGAAAATTCACCCCTCCACTTT. Its translation: CASRGADRENSPLHF. Full variable domain (rest looked up from reference TRBV28 and TRBJ1-6): DVKVTQSSRYLVKRTGEKVFLECVQDMDHENMFWYRQDPGLGLRLIYFSYDVKMKEKGDIPEGYSVSREKKERFSLILESASTNQTSMYLCASRGADRENSPLHFGNGTRLTVT.

The chain uses TRBV6-1 and TRBJ1-2; the D gene is possibly TRBD1 (6 bases). The germline CDR1 and CDR2 sequences are MNHNS and SASEGT. There are 13 residues in the CDR3. Trimming cost V 1 base and J 8 bases, with 11 bases left between them. CDR3 protein: CASSEVQGGGYTF. The CDR3 DNA is TGTGCCAGCAGTGAAGTACAGGGCGGCGGCTACACCTTC.

The J gene is TRBJ2-3, the V gene TRBV6-5; 8 bases agree with TRBD2. The J segment lost 3 bases and the V segment lost 7 bases, leaving 6 bases of the junction unmatched. The length of the CDR3 is 14 residues. The germline gives CDR1 MNHEY, CDR2 SVGAGI. CDR3 coding DNA: TGTGCCAGCAACCGGGGGGGGCCTACAGATACGCAGTATTTT. This encodes CASNRGGPTDTQYF.

The chain combines TRBV30 with TRBJ2-1; TRBD1 agrees at 9 bases. Germline CDR1 and CDR2: GTSNPN and SVGIG (reference sequence). The CDR3 spans 16 residues. V gave up 7 bases and J gave up 5 bases; unmatched junction bases: 15. CDR3 nucleotide sequence: TGTGCCTATCTGGGTCTGGGGGACAGGGAACACAATGAGCAGTTCTTC. It encodes CAYLGLGDREHNEQFF.

This chain links TRBV5-4 with TRBJ2-7, with 8 positions matching TRBD2. Looked up from germline, CDR1 is SGHNT and CDR2 is YYREEE (reference sequence). CDR3 length: 15 amino acids. With V trimmed by 3 bases and J by 2 bases, 7 bases remained unmatched. CDR3 residues: CASSSTRGGPYEQYF. The CDR3 DNA reads as TGTGCCAGCAGCTCCACCCGCGGGGGGCCCTACGAGCAGTACTTC. The variable domain in full, with the rest retrieved from reference TRBV5-4 and TRBJ2-7, is ETGVTQSPTHLIKTRGQQVTLRCSSQSGHNTVSWYQQALGQGPQFIFQYYREEENGRGNFPPRFSGLQFPNYSSELNVNALELDDSALYLCASSSTRGGPYEQYFGPGTRLTVT.

The chain couples TRBV30 to TRBJ2-1; the D gene is possibly TRBD2 (6 bases). The CDR3 loop spans 13 amino acids. Trimming stripped 1 base from V and 10 bases from J, with 14 bases between. Germline CDR1 is GTSNPN and CDR2 is SVGIG (reference sequence). CDR3 sequence (DNA): TGTGCCTGGAGTGACCTGCTCGGGAGAGAGCAGTTCTTC. It yields the protein CAWSDLLGREQFF.

The rearrangement links TRBV7-2 to TRBJ2-7, with 8 nucleotides matching TRBD1. This CDR3 is 14 amino acids long. Germline V gene sequence: CDR1 SGHTA, CDR2 FQGNSA. V was clipped by 6 bases and J by 0 bases; unmatched bases: 4. The CDR3 DNA sequence: TGTGCCAGCAGTTTTACAGGGGGCTCCTACGAGCAGTACTTC. This translates into CASSFTGGSYEQYF.

V usage is TRBV3-1 (or the pseudogene TRBV3-2) and J usage is TRBJ2-2; the match to TRBD2 covers 8 bases. V lost 1 base to trimming and J lost 3 bases; unmatched junction nucleotides: 7. This CDR3 has 17 residues. Germline V gene sequence: CDR1 LGHDT, CDR2 YNNKEL (reference sequence). CDR3 loop: CASSQVSGGEYTGELFF. CDR3 sequence (DNA): TGTGCCAGCAGCCAAGTATCCGGGGGGGAGTACACCGGGGAGCTGTTTTTT.

This clone has only a few counts. V gene TRBV7-2 combines with J gene TRBJ2-2, with 7 bases fitting TRBD1. The trim removed 1 base at V and 5 bases at J, leaving 10 bases unmatched. The CDR3 runs 17 residues. Germline-derived CDR1 and CDR2 are SGHTA and FQGNSA. The CDR3 is CASSLDGLTGRTGELFF. The DNA for the CDR3 is TGTGCCAGCAGCTTAGACGGATTGACAGGGAGAACCGGGGAGCTGTTTTTT.